This entry lists 30 T cell receptor beta chains sequenced from one sample in a study of T cells in Graves' hyperthyroidism and ophthalmopathy. TCR beta CDR3 regions were amplified from RNA transcripts. HTBI primers were employed in a first-round RT-PCR of the TCR CDR3. TCRdb analysed the multiplex PCR reads with MiXCR anew, one entry per CDR3 protein. The sample records under 350,000 distinct CDR3 sequences, approximately 13% being singletons. The sample consisted of blood. Receptors were obtained from a woman aged 40-49 years with Graves' ophthalmopathy.

This clonotype showed up many times. The rearrangement joins TRBV5-1 to TRBJ1-1; D is unclear. Germline CDR1 is SGHRS and CDR2 is YFSETQ. The V and J ends lost 4 bases and 1 base respectively, with 11 bases between them. The CDR3 totals 14 residues. CDR3 bases: TGCGCCAGCAGCGTAGAAGGGCCGAACACTGAAGCTTTCTTT. Translation gives CASSVEGPNTEAFF.

CDR3 sequence: CASSLLRQGPRGYTF. In nucleotides, the CDR3 is TGTGCCAGCAGCTTGTTAAGACAGGGACCGCGGGGCTACACCTTC. The chain recombines TRBV7-9 with TRBJ1-2, with 7 bases identical to TRBD1. Germline values: CDR1 SEHNR, CDR2 FQNEAQ (reference sequence). This CDR3 has 15 amino acids. Unmatched junction bases numbered 12, after V lost 3 bases and J lost 8 bases.

At least ten counts were recorded for this clonotype. The gene calls are TRBV19 and TRBJ1-1; D remains unclear. CDR1 LNHDA and CDR2 SQIVND come from the germline V gene (reference sequence). V lost 5 bases and J lost 5, with 12 bases in between. The CDR3 consists of 13 residues. CDR3 DNA: TGTGCCAGTAGTCGGTCCGCGGGAACTGAAGCTTTCTTT. Its translation: CASSRSAGTEAFF.

Concerning this clonotype itself: It may be a read error: a sequence one base away is much more abundant. The chain carries TRBV29-1 and TRBJ2-1; D might be TRBD1 (6 bases). This CDR3 comprises 14 residues. Germline CDR1 reads SQVTM; CDR2 reads ANQGSEA. V dropped 7 bases and J dropped 5 bases, with 18 bases sitting between them. CDR3 in amino acids: CSGRQETSDNEQFF. CDR3 DNA sequence: TGCAGCGGTAGACAGGAGACTTCGGACAATGAGCAGTTCTTC.

This clonotype came up once. V gene TRBV30 combines with J gene TRBJ2-1; D may be TRBD1 or TRBD2 (5 bases each). The CDR3 runs 13 residues. Germline V gives CDR1 GTSNPN, CDR2 SVGIG (reference sequence). Trimming took 8 bases from V and 8 from J, leaving 19 bases between them. The chain's CDR3 is CALEGESSDEQFF. Written as DNA, the CDR3 is TGTGCCCTGGAAGGGGAGTCCAGCGATGAGCAGTTCTTC. The entire variable domain, with the rest obtained from reference TRBV30 and TRBJ2-1, is as follows: SQTIHQWPATLVQPVGSPLSLECTVEGTSNPNLYWYRQAAGRGLQLLFYSVGIGQISSEVPQNLSASRPQDRQFILSSKKLLLSDSGFYLCALEGESSDEQFFGPGTRLTVL.

This clonotype was observed a handful of times. The chain uses TRBV6-2 or TRBV6-3 and TRBJ1-2, with a possible D match to TRBD1 (5 bases). Germline loops: CDR1 MNHEY, CDR2 SVGEGT. The ends were cut back, 5 bases at V and 8 bases at J, with 15 bases in the middle. This CDR3 has 13 amino acids. The CDR3 nucleotides are TGTGCCAGCAGTCTCCTCGGGGCGCAGGGCTACACCTTC. Amino acid sequence: CASSLLGAQGYTF.

This clonotype was detected many times. The rearrangement links TRBV5-6 to TRBJ2-1, with TRBD1 identical over 12 bases. V dropped 3 bases and J dropped 8; count of bases not matched to a gene: 9. Germline lookup yields CDR1 SGHDT and CDR2 YYEEEE. This CDR3 is built from 16 residues. CDR3 nucleotide sequence: TGTGCCAGCAGCTGGGGAGGGACAGGGGGCATGGATGAGCAGTTCTTC. It is translated as CASSWGGTGGMDEQFF. The complete variable domain, with remaining parts taken from reference TRBV5-6 and TRBJ2-1, reads DAGVTQSPTHLIKTRGQQVTLRCSPKSGHDTVSWYQQALGQGPQFIFQYYEEEERQRGNFPDRFSGHQFPNYSSELNVNALLLGDSALYLCASSWGGTGGMDEQFFGPGTRLTVL.

This clonotype was observed at least ten times. The chain couples TRBV20-1 to TRBJ1-1; 8 bases fit TRBD1. CDR1 is DFQATT, CDR2 SNEGSKA, per germline (reference sequence). This CDR3 is 13 amino acids long. V was pared by 4 bases and J by 1 base, with 2 bases of the junction left unmatched. CDR3: CSATTGANTEAFF. CDR3 nucleotides: TGCAGTGCTACGACAGGGGCGAACACTGAAGCTTTCTTT.

This clonotype appeared a few times. The J gene is TRBJ2-5, the V gene TRBV7-9; possible D gene TRBD2, 5 bases. The CDR3 sequence is 16 residues long. V lost 5 bases, J lost 2 bases, and 18 bases lay in between. Germline V gives CDR1 SEHNR, CDR2 FQNEAQ (reference sequence). CDR3 sequence: CASSPSGRGLQETQYF. The CDR3 DNA sequence: TGTGCCAGCAGCCCCTCGGGCCGCGGGTTACAAGAGACCCAGTACTTC.

CDR3 sequence: CASSPLPGGEQPQHF. In DNA, the CDR3 is TGTGCCAGCTCACCACTCCCAGGAGGGGAACAGCCCCAGCATTTT. This chain links TRBV18 with TRBJ1-5; maybe TRBD1 (5 bases). The CDR3 is 15 amino acids. Germline V gives CDR1 KGHSH, CDR2 LQKENI. The V end lost 1 base, the J end lost 7 bases, and 14 bases lay between the germline ends.

This clonotype was counted between two and nine times. The CDR3 region has the DNA TGTGCCAGCTCACCTTCGACAGCCTCGGGGGTTTATGGCTACACCTTC. Its translation: CASSPSTASGVYGYTF. The V call is TRBV18, the J call TRBJ1-2; tentatively, D is TRBD1 (5 bases). The CDR3 extends over 16 amino acids. Looked up from germline, CDR1 is KGHSH and CDR2 is LQKENI. Trimming took off 3 bases at V and 5 bases at J, with 19 bases between the two ends.

This clonotype was counted ten times or more. Relative to the germline gene, one junction end is altered; a read error may explain this. The V call is TRBV11-3, the J call TRBJ1-1; D call uncertain. The CDR3 has 11 amino acids. Germline CDR1 reads SGHNT; CDR2 reads YENEEA. The CDR3 loop reads CASSLDPNRIF. CDR3 bases: TGTGCCAGCAGCTTAGACCCTAACAGAATCTTT.

This clonotype was observed at least ten times. J is TRBJ2-7 and V is TRBV10-3; 8 bases fit TRBD1. The germline gives CDR1 ENHRY, CDR2 SYGVKD. J lost 5 bases, V lost 5 bases, and 5 bases had no gene match. The CDR3 is 13 residues long. The CDR3 nucleotides are TGTGCCATCAGTACCACAGGGGGGAACGAGCAGTACTTC. Translation: CAISTTGGNEQYF.

This clonotype came up many times. The chain has TRBV20-1 and TRBJ2-7; 14 positions agree with TRBD2. The J segment lost 6 bases and the V segment lost 1 base, leaving 8 bases of the junction unmatched. Germline V lookup: CDR1 DFQATT, CDR2 SNEGSKA (reference sequence). CDR3 size: 16 residues. The CDR3 DNA is TGCAGTGCTAGAGCGGAAAGGACTAGCGGGGGGCTCGAGCAGTACTTC. This gives the protein CSARAERTSGGLEQYF.

This clonotype was observed many times. CDR3 loop: CASSRGRRDTGELFF. Written as DNA, the CDR3 is TGTGCCAGCAGTCGAGGCAGGCGGGACACCGGGGAGCTGTTTTTT. This chain links TRBV12-3 or TRBV12-4 with TRBJ2-2; tentative D call: TRBD2 (5 bases). V lost 5 bases and J 3 bases, leaving 13 bases between the germline ends. The CDR3 spans 15 residues.

This clonotype has at least ten counts. V and J are TRBV5-5 and TRBJ2-5; D not resolved. CDR1 and CDR2 (germline): SGHKS, YYEKEE (reference sequence). The CDR3 is made up of 13 amino acids. V was clipped by 0 bases and J by 5 bases, with 8 bases between them. CDR3 nucleotides: TGTGCCAGCAGCTTGGCAATGAGGGAGACCCAGTACTTC. Encoded protein: CASSLAMRETQYF.

V and J are TRBV13 and TRBJ1-1, with D unclear. CDR1 PRHDT and CDR2 FYEKMQ come from the germline V gene (reference sequence). The CDR3 is 15 amino acids. Trimming removed 1 base at V and 0 bases at J, with 9 bases between. CDR3 sequence: CASSLAGYMNTEAFF. CDR3 coding DNA: TGTGCCAGCAGCTTAGCTGGCTACATGAACACTGAAGCTTTCTTT.

This clonotype has a count of ten or more. CDR3 sequence (DNA): TGTGCCAGCAGCTTGGCCGGGACAGGGGCGGCTCAGCCCCAGCATTTT. It translates to CASSLAGTGAAQPQHF. The chain carries TRBV5-8 and TRBJ1-5, with 10 bases identical to TRBD1. J was trimmed by 6 bases and V by 0 bases; bases with no gene match: 6. In germline, CDR1 is SGHTS, CDR2 YDEGEE. The CDR3 spans 16 residues. Supplemented by reference TRBV5-8 and TRBJ1-5, the full variable domain reads EAGVTQSPTHLIKTRGQQATLRCSPISGHTSVYWYQQALGLGLQFLLWYDEGEERNRGNFPPRFSGRQFPNYSSELNVNALELEDSALYLCASSLAGTGAAQPQHFGDGTRLSIL.

This clonotype occurred many times. The rearrangement links TRBV19 to TRBJ2-7; 15 bases map to TRBD2. Germline CDR1 LNHDA, CDR2 SQIVND (reference sequence). J was trimmed by 0 bases and V by 8 bases; bases with no gene match: 5. The CDR3 consists of 16 residues. CDR3: CASSGLAGGPSYEQYF. In nucleotides, the CDR3 is TGTGCCAGTTCAGGACTAGCGGGAGGGCCCTCCTACGAGCAGTACTTC. Filled out from reference TRBV19 and TRBJ2-7, the complete variable domain reads DGGITQSPKYLFRKEGQNVTLSCEQNLNHDAMYWYRQDPGQGLRLIYYSQIVNDFQKGDIAEGYSVSREKKESFPLTVTSAQKNPTAFYLCASSGLAGGPSYEQYFGPGTRLTVT.

This clonotype was counted between two and nine times. The V gene is TRBV28, the J gene TRBJ1-2; possibly TRBD1 for D (6 bases). The germline CDR1 and CDR2 sequences are MDHEN and SYDVKM. Trimming stripped 5 bases from V and 6 bases from J, with 28 bases between. The CDR3 sequence is 18 residues long. The CDR3 region has the DNA TGTGCCAGCAGTCCCATCAAAATTACAGGGACCCAGCGGCATGGCTACACCTTC. The encoded protein is CASSPIKITGTQRHGYTF.

This clonotype was seen ten or more times. V usage is TRBV27 and J usage is TRBJ2-5; D is uncertain. V lost 4 bases and J lost 0, with 6 bases in between. In germline, CDR1 is MNHEY, CDR2 SMNVEV (reference sequence). The CDR3 contains 13 residues. The CDR3 DNA reads TGTGCCAGCAGTTCCTCGTACCAAGAGACCCAGTACTTC. Residues: CASSSSYQETQYF.

This chain links TRBV18 with TRBJ2-7; D assignment may be TRBD1 or TRBD2 (5 bases each). The V end lost 6 bases, the J end lost 7 bases, and 16 bases lay between the germline ends. The CDR3 covers 13 residues. Germline V lookup: CDR1 KGHSH, CDR2 LQKENI. This CDR3 is CASSLGTDWEQYF. The CDR3 DNA reads TGTGCCAGCTCCCTTGGGACCGATTGGGAGCAGTACTTC.

This clonotype was seen ten or more times. The chain combines TRBV7-9 with TRBJ2-3; a possible D gene is TRBD2 (5 bases). Trimming removed 2 bases at V and 6 bases at J, with 12 bases between. Germline assignment: CDR1 SEHNR and CDR2 FQNEAQ (reference sequence). The CDR3 has 14 amino acids. This CDR3 is CASSLFGGGDTQYF. The CDR3 DNA follows: TGTGCCAGCAGCTTATTTGGAGGAGGTGATACGCAGTATTTT.

The V call is TRBV10-1, the J call TRBJ2-1, with D possibly called TRBD1 or TRBD2 (6 bases each). The CDR3 contains 16 residues. Germline CDR1 WNHNN, CDR2 SYGVQD (reference sequence). The V end was cut by 3 bases, the J end by 10 bases, with 22 bases between. The chain's CDR3 is CASSDRVEGGRGEQFF. The CDR3 DNA is TGCGCCAGCAGTGACCGAGTCGAGGGGGGTAGGGGAGAGCAGTTCTTC.

This clonotype came up many times. The chain couples TRBV24-1 to TRBJ2-3; D possibly matches TRBD1 or TRBD2 (6 bases each). V was trimmed by 6 bases and J by 0 bases, leaving 12 bases between them. The CDR3 has 15 amino acids. CDR1 is KGHDR, CDR2 SFDVKD, per germline. CDR3 protein: CATSSKGGSTDTQYF. The CDR3 coding sequence is TGTGCCACCAGTTCAAAGGGGGGAAGCACAGATACGCAGTATTTT.

This clonotype was recorded many times. This rearrangement joins TRBV28 to TRBJ2-7; 7 bases fit TRBD2. CDR1 is MDHEN and CDR2 is SYDVKM in the germline V gene. CDR3 length: 13 amino acids. V was pared by 5 bases and J by 3 bases, with 4 bases of the junction left unmatched. The DNA for the CDR3 is TGTGCCAGCAGTCCCGGGGAGGGCTACGAGCAGTACTTC. It translates to CASSPGEGYEQYF.

This clonotype was observed at least ten times. This chain uses TRBV20-1 with TRBJ2-3; tentative D call: TRBD2 (5 bases). Germline V gene lookup returns CDR1 DFQATT and CDR2 SNEGSKA (reference sequence). The CDR3 is 11 residues long. Trimming removed 1 base at V and 6 bases at J, with 5 bases between. The CDR3 DNA is TGCAGTGCTAGAGCGGGGGATACGCAGTATTTT. Its translation: CSARAGDTQYF.

The sample holds a few counts of this clonotype. As DNA, the CDR3 is TGTGCCAGCAGCTCACAGGTCCCAGGGGAAAAACTGTTTTTT. Its translation is CASSSQVPGEKLFF. The V call is TRBV6-1, the J call TRBJ1-4; weak D call: TRBD1 (5 bases). Germline V CDR1 and CDR2: MNHNS, SASEGT. V lost 6 bases and J 8 bases, leaving 16 bases between the germline ends. This CDR3 has 14 residues.

There are a few counts of this clonotype. J is TRBJ2-3 and V is TRBV9; 13 bases are shared with TRBD2. CDR3 length: 19 amino acids. Germline lookup yields CDR1 SGDLS and CDR2 YYNGEE. J lost 2 bases, V lost 3 bases, and 12 bases had no gene match. The CDR3 bases are TGTGCCAGCAGCGGAACGACTAGCGGGAGGTTTTGGGCCACAGATACGCAGTATTTT. Protein: CASSGTTSGRFWATDTQYF.

This clonotype was recorded many times. The V gene is TRBV29-1, the J gene TRBJ2-5, with D unresolved. The CDR3 totals 12 residues. The V gene lost 6 bases and the J gene lost 5 bases, with 13 bases spanning the gap. Germline V gene lookup returns CDR1 SQVTM and CDR2 ANQGSEA. CDR3 region: CSVQTIGETQYF. CDR3 nucleotide sequence: TGCAGCGTACAGACCATCGGGGAGACCCAGTACTTC.